The present entry profiles one T cell receptor beta chain with its context. The sample belongs to a study of a mutant IDH1 vaccine in newly diagnosed glioma. Sample time point: baseline, week 1 (first vaccination visit). The treatment is: pre-vaccination baseline after standard-of-care therapy. Measured with immunoSEQ multiplex PCR; TCRdb has only the in-frame clones, and not every one. Of 60,000 to 75,000 clones listed, around four fifths are singletons. The receptor was isolated from a young woman with glioma. Some clones in this sample may be carry-over from other donors' samples. The material was peripheral blood mononuclear cells (PBMCs), obtained from a glioma patient treated with radiotherapy, temozolomide or both.

The CDR3 loop reads CASSPTGDNYEQYF. CDR3 nucleotides: TGCGCCAGCAGCCCGACAGGCGATAACTACGAGCAGTACTTC. The chain carries TRBV5-1 and TRBJ2-7, with a possible D match to TRBD1 (6 bases). Germline-derived CDR1 and CDR2 are SGHRS and YFSETQ. V lost 4 bases, J lost 3 bases, and 14 bases lay in between. CDR3 length: 14 residues. The entire variable domain, with the rest obtained from reference TRBV5-1 and TRBJ2-7, is as follows: KAGVTQTPRYLIKTRGQQVTLSCSPISGHRSVSWYQQTPGQGLQFLFEYFSETQRNKGNFPGRFSGRQFSNSRSEMNVSTLELGDSALYLCASSPTGDNYEQYFGPGTRLTVT.